This T cell receptor (beta chain) comes out of a study of CD8+ T cells in alopecia areata. General study points: Besides other cells, scalp samples also yield sequences of resident alphabeta T cells from normal skin. Higher clonality was seen in lesional scalp than in normal scalp, especially in alopecia totalis/universalis.

Trimming cost V 7 bases and J 1 base, with 11 bases left between them. The CDR3 runs 12 residues. CDR1 and CDR2 (germline): SQVTM, ANQGSEA. Samples from alopecia areata patients were lesional scalp punch biopsies and peripheral blood. PBMCs served as the source from which CD4+ and CD8+ T cells were sorted. Following extraction, RNA underwent reverse transcription to cDNA, which served as the sequencing template. Clones were sequenced by immunoSEQ multiplex PCR, and TCRdb holds only the in-frame ones, with some missing. This table has approximately 130,000 clones, less than 50% appearing once. Regarding this clone: The antigen is not known.

V is TRBV29-1 and J is TRBJ2-7; D ambiguous. The source is a human donor with alopecia areata. Sample: NKG2D-low CD8+ T cells sorted from blood. The DNA for the CDR3 is TGCAGCGCTGAGGAACAGTCCTACGAGCAGTACTTC. This gives the protein CSAEEQSYEQYF.